These 23 T cell receptor beta chains share one sample of origin, sequenced in a study of Graves' ophthalmopathy and Graves' hyperthyroidism (dated by TCRdb to the late 2010s). For sequencing, an Illumina HiSeq 2000 was employed. TCR beta CDR3 regions were amplified from RNA transcripts for repertoire sequencing. The first round was an RT-PCR using HTBI primers with the Qiagen OneStep RT-PCR kit, and this first round was followed by a second-round multiplex PCR, then size selection and purification. Using fastp at Q25 and MiXCR, TCRdb reprocessed the public reads and kept productive beta chains. Every distinct CDR3 protein forms one entry, paired with its most common genes and DNA. The sample table lists roughly 1.1 million distinct CDR3 sequences, 36% of them with a count of one. More than 9.5% of the sample is held by the ten biggest clonotypes. The sample consisted of peripheral blood or thyroid tissue (not recorded which). The receptors originated from an adult man with Graves' hyperthyroidism.

This clonotype came up many times. V gene TRBV20-1 combines with J gene TRBJ1-6; D is unresolved. Germline assignment: CDR1 DFQATT and CDR2 SNEGSKA (reference sequence). Trimming took 7 bases from V and 0 from J, leaving 4 bases between them. CDR3 length: 12 residues. DNA for the CDR3: TGCAGTGGCGGCTCCTATAATTCACCCCTCCACTTT. This translates into CSGGSYNSPLHF.

The chain uses TRBV9 and TRBJ1-5; D possibly corresponds to TRBD1 (6 bases). The CDR3 extends over 16 amino acids. Germline CDR1 reads SGDLS; CDR2 reads YYNGEE. Trimming shortened V by 5 bases and J by 0 bases, and 15 bases separated the two germline ends. The CDR3 DNA is TGTGCCAGCAGTGCCTACAGGGCGGGTAGCAATCAGCCCCAGCATTTT. Translated, it gives CASSAYRAGSNQPQHF.

For this clonotype: No conserved phenylalanine or tryptophan ends this CDR3, so it is likely a read error. The DNA is left out, because the CDR3 cannot be placed on it with certainty; the CDR3 is given as TCRdb lists it. The chain joins TRBV9 to TRBJ2-6; the table's TRBD1 call for D was not verified on the DNA. The CDR3 is 12 residues long, ends included. Germline V gene sequence: CDR1 SGDLS, CDR2 YYNGEE. CDR3 sequence: CASSGFTGAPYT.

The J gene is TRBJ2-2, the V gene TRBV9; tentatively, D is TRBD2 (7 bases). Trimming took off 2 bases at V and 0 bases at J, with 17 bases between the two ends. The germline V gene has CDR1 SGDLS and CDR2 YYNGEE. The CDR3 extends over 18 amino acids. This chain's CDR3 is CASSVSQGGGANTGELFF. DNA for the CDR3: TGTGCCAGCAGCGTGAGTCAGGGAGGGGGAGCGAACACCGGGGAGCTGTTTTTT.

This clonotype was counted many times. The rearrangement uses TRBV14 and TRBJ2-5, with a weak D call TRBD1 (5 bases). The CDR3 is 16 residues long. Germline V gene lookup returns CDR1 SGHDN and CDR2 FVKESK. Trimming shortened V by 1 base and J by 1 base, and 13 bases separated the two germline ends. CDR3 amino acids: CASSQAWQGLQETQYF. The CDR3 DNA reads as TGTGCCAGCAGCCAAGCTTGGCAGGGCCTCCAAGAGACCCAGTACTTC.

This clonotype was recorded many times. The CDR3 sequence: CASSSGGLSTGELFF. Here the CDR3 DNA reads TGCGCCAGCAGCTCGGGCGGGCTCAGCACCGGGGAGCTGTTTTTT. This chain connects TRBV5-1 to TRBJ2-2, with a weak D call TRBD2 (5 bases). CDR3 length equals 15 residues. Germline loops: CDR1 SGHRS, CDR2 YFSETQ. The V end lost 3 bases, the J end lost 4 bases, and 13 bases lay between the germline ends.

Concerning this clonotype itself: Given a much more abundant clone one base away, this may be a read error. The chain is built from TRBV9 and TRBJ1-1; weak D call: TRBD1 (6 bases). Trimming removed 4 bases from V and 1 base from J, with 17 bases in between. Per the germline V gene, CDR1 is SGDLS and CDR2 is YYNGEE. This CDR3 has 16 residues. The CDR3 loop is CASSPRWDKPNTEAFF. CDR3 bases: TGTGCCAGCAGCCCTAGGTGGGACAAACCGAACACTGAAGCTTTCTTT.

This clonotype was counted many times. J is TRBJ1-1 and V is TRBV18; D uncertain. The germline V gene encodes CDR1 KGHSH and CDR2 LQKENI. The ends were cut back, 3 bases at V and 9 bases at J, with 14 bases in the middle. There are 13 residues in the CDR3. The CDR3 coding sequence is TGTGCCAGCTCACCGGAGGCTCAGGAGAAAGCTTTCTTT. It translates to CASSPEAQEKAFF.

This clonotype occurred many times. The rearrangement uses TRBV5-6 and TRBJ1-5; D possibly corresponds to TRBD1 (5 bases). This CDR3 comprises 14 residues. Germline CDR1 is SGHDT and CDR2 is YYEEEE. Deletions cut 3 bases from V and 1 base from J, with 8 bases between. In nucleotides, the CDR3 is TGTGCCAGCAGCTACCAGGGAAGCAATCAGCCCCAGCATTTT. Protein: CASSYQGSNQPQHF.

This clonotype occurred many times. This rearrangement joins TRBV2 to TRBJ2-7; either TRBD1 or TRBD2 may fit D (6 bases each). Germline CDR1 SNHLY, CDR2 FYNNEI. Trimming cost V 11 bases and J 6 bases, with 20 bases left between them. There are 13 residues in the CDR3. The CDR3 reads CAGGGGPLGEQYF. The CDR3 DNA sequence: TGTGCCGGAGGAGGGGGGCCTTTGGGCGAGCAGTACTTC. The full variable domain, completed using reference TRBV2 and TRBJ2-7, is EPEVTQTPSHQVTQMGQEVILRCVPISNHLYFYWYRQILGQKVEFLVSFYNNEISEKSEIFDDQFSVERPDGSNFTLKIRSTKLEDSAMYFCAGGGGPLGEQYFGPGTRLTVT.

The chain has TRBV29-1 and TRBJ1-5, with a tentative D call TRBD1 (5 bases). From germline, CDR1 is SQVTM and CDR2 ANQGSEA. V gave up 3 bases and J gave up 11 bases, with 14 bases separating them. The CDR3 totals 12 residues. The CDR3 DNA is TGCAGCGTTGACAGGGTACAAGAGACCCAGCATTTT. Protein product: CSVDRVQETQHF.

This clonotype was detected ten times or more. This chain joins TRBV6-1 and TRBJ2-6; no clear D gene. Germline V CDR1 and CDR2: MNHNS, SASEGT. The CDR3 runs to 15 residues. V shed 6 bases and J shed 0 bases, with 9 bases lying between them. Written as DNA, the CDR3 is TGTGCCAGCAGCGCCTGGGCCTCTGGGGCCAACGTCCTGACTTTC. Translating gives CASSAWASGANVLTF.

The J gene is TRBJ2-2, the V gene TRBV19, with 8 bases matching TRBD2. The CDR3 loop spans 16 amino acids. Per germline, CDR1 LNHDA and CDR2 SQIVND (reference sequence). V gave up 5 bases and J gave up 8 bases; unmatched junction bases: 13. The CDR3 nucleotides are TGTGCCAGTAGTGCTCCGGGACTAGGCCCATCTGGGGAGCTGTTTTTT. Translated, it gives CASSAPGLGPSGELFF.

Note on this clonotype: The CDR3 end shows no conserved phenylalanine or tryptophan, and so a read error is likely. The CDR3 nucleotides are TGCAGTGCTAGAGCTCCATCTGCAGATCAGCCCCAGCATGTT. Amino acids: CSARAPSADQPQHV. The chain links TRBV20-1 to TRBJ1-5, with D uncertain. Germline V gene lookup returns CDR1 DFQATT and CDR2 SNEGSKA (reference sequence). The CDR3 consists of 14 residues. The V end was cut by 1 base, the J end by 5 bases, with 12 bases between.

This chain links TRBV5-7 with TRBJ2-5, with 10 bases identical to TRBD1. TRBV5-7 is classed as an ORF, of uncertain function. The CDR3 is 16 amino acids. V dropped 0 bases and J dropped 2; count of bases not matched to a gene: 4. DNA of the CDR3: TGTGCCAGCAGCTTGGCCTGGGACAGGGGACAAGAGACCCAGTACTTC. Amino acids: CASSLAWDRGQETQYF.

The chain uses TRBV10-3 and TRBJ1-1; D may be TRBD1 (5 bases). The CDR3 totals 12 residues. Germline values: CDR1 ENHRY, CDR2 SYGVKD. V lost 8 bases to trimming and J lost 5 bases, with 12 bases between them. The CDR3 DNA reads as TGTGCCATCCATGGGGCTTGGACTGAAGCTTTCTTT. This translates into CAIHGAWTEAFF.

This clonotype was detected only a few times. The J gene is TRBJ1-5, the V gene TRBV20-1; D unclear. The V end lost 6 bases, the J end lost 7 bases, and 25 bases lay between the germline ends. The CDR3 is 16 residues long. CDR1 is DFQATT and CDR2 is SNEGSKA in the germline V gene (reference sequence). This CDR3 is CSASQVAPPPRQPQHF. Written as DNA, the CDR3 is TGCAGTGCCAGCCAGGTGGCCCCGCCACCACGGCAGCCCCAGCATTTT.

This rearrangement joins TRBV12-3 or TRBV12-4 to TRBJ1-3, with D hard to call. Trimming cost V 2 bases and J 3 bases, with 8 bases left between them. The CDR3 is 14 residues long. The CDR3, as DNA: TGTGCCAGCAGTTTATCATTAGGTGGAAACACCATATATTTT. This gives the protein CASSLSLGGNTIYF.

The chain uses TRBV7-2 and TRBJ2-6; no clear D gene. CDR1 and CDR2 (germline): SGHTA, FQGNSA. Between the trimmed V and J ends, which lost 2 bases and 19 bases, there was a span of 9 bases. The CDR3 totals 10 residues. DNA of the CDR3: TGTGCCAGCAGCTTAAGGCCCCTTACTTTC. This translates into CASSLRPLTF.

The chain has TRBV29-1 and TRBJ1-2, with a tentative D call TRBD1 (6 bases). Germline CDR1 reads SQVTM; CDR2 reads ANQGSEA. V lost 6 bases to trimming and J lost 13 bases, with 15 bases between them. The CDR3 consists of 10 residues. The CDR3 sequence: CSVGEGQTTF. The CDR3 region has the DNA TGCAGCGTGGGCGAGGGACAAACCACCTTC.

This clonotype was seen many times. This rearrangement joins TRBV11-2 to TRBJ2-7; perhaps TRBD1 as D (6 bases). CDR3 length: 15 amino acids. Germline CDR1 SGHAT, CDR2 FQNNGV. Trimming shortened V by 1 base and J by 3 bases, and 13 bases separated the two germline ends. CDR3 sequence reads: CASSLVWGLGYEQYF. DNA of the CDR3: TGTGCCAGCAGCTTAGTGTGGGGGCTCGGCTACGAGCAGTACTTC.

The chain recombines TRBV5-1 with TRBJ2-7; TRBD1 matches at 7 bases. Germline loops: CDR1 SGHRS, CDR2 YFSETQ. V lost 1 base and J lost 0; bases outside the gene matches: 7. The CDR3 has 16 amino acids. The CDR3 loop is CASSLPITGASYEQYF. In DNA, the CDR3 is TGCGCCAGCAGCTTGCCAATAACAGGGGCCTCCTACGAGCAGTACTTC.

Concerning this clonotype: Since the CDR3 does not end with the conserved phenylalanine or tryptophan, this likely comes from a read error. The limits of the CDR3 on the DNA are not certain, so only TCRdb's listed CDR3 is given. The chain has TRBV7-9 and TRBJ1-4; no check of the table's D call, TRBD1, against the DNA was made. Germline lookup yields CDR1 SEHNR and CDR2 FQNEAQ (reference sequence). The CDR3 is 8 amino acids in total, end residues counted. The CDR3 spells CASSSGGV.